There are a few counts of the clone carrying this T cell receptor beta chain. Its antigen remains unidentified. The germline V and J ends were trimmed by 5 bases and 0 bases, with 11 bases remaining between them. Looked up from germline, CDR1 is SGHAT and CDR2 is FQDESV (reference sequence). The CDR3 runs 14 residues. Researchers ran the PCR with 60 Vbeta and 13 Jbeta primers. Using immunoSEQ multiplex PCR, the repertoire was profiled, and TCRdb retains in-frame clones only, with some absent. The table lists under 200,000 clones, 65% to 70% of them singletons. The data are from a study of cytomegalovirus exposure and HLA in healthy donors. Study-wide findings and caveats: Highly shared variants forming one cluster were likely a sequencing artifact. Information on immune exposure was restricted to one variable (CMV serostatus). Rare sequences made up most TCRs, while some public TCRs were found in many donors.

The source of this sequence is a woman aged 18-29 years in good health and CMV-seropositive. The chain is built from TRBV11-1 and TRBJ2-7; D not certain. Sequences were obtained from PBMCs. CDR3 bases: TGTGCCAGCAGCCACCCTGCTAGCTCCTACGAGCAGTACTTC. Its translation is CASSHPASSYEQYF. The entire variable domain, with the rest obtained from reference TRBV11-1 and TRBJ2-7, is as follows: EAEVAQSPRYKITEKSQAVAFWCDPISGHATLYWYRQILGQGPELLVQFQDESVVDDSQLPKDRFSAERLKGVDSTLKIQPAELGDSAMYLCASSHPASSYEQYFGPGTRLTVT.